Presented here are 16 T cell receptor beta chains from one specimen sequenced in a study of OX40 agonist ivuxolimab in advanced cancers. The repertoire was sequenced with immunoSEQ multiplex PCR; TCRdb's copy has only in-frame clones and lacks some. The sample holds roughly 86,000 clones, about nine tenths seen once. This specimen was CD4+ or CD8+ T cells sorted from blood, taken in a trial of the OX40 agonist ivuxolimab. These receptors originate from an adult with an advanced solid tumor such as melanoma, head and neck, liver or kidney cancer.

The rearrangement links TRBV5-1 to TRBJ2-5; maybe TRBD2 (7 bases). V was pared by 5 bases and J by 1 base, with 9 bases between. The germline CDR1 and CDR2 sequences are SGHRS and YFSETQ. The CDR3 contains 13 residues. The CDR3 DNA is TGCGCCAGCAGTAGGGGGGGCCAAGAGACCCAGTACTTC. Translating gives CASSRGGQETQYF.

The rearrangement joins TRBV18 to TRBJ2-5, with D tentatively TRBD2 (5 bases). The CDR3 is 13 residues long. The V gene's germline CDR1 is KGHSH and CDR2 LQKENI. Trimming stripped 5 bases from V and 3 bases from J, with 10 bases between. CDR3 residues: CASSSAGEETQYF. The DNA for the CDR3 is TGTGCCAGCTCATCCGCCGGGGAAGAGACCCAGTACTTC. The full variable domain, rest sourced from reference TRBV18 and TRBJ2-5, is NAGVMQNPRHLVRRRGQEARLRCSPMKGHSHVYWYRQLPEEGLKFMVYLQKENIIDESGMPKERFSAEFPKEGPSILRIQQVVRGDSAAYFCASSSAGEETQYFGPGTRLLVL.

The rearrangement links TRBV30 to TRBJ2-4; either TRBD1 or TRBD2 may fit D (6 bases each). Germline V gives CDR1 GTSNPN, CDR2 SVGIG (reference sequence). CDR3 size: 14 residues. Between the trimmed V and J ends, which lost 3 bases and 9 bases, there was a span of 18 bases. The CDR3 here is CAWSGTGASGIQYF. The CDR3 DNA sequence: TGTGCCTGGAGCGGGACGGGGGCCTCGGGCATTCAGTACTTC.

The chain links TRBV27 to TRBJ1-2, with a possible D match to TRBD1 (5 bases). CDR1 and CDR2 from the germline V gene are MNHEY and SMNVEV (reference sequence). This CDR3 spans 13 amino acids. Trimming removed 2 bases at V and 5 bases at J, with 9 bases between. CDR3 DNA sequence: TGTGCCAGCAGTTTAAGGGGTTCGTATGGCTACACCTTC. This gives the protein CASSLRGSYGYTF.

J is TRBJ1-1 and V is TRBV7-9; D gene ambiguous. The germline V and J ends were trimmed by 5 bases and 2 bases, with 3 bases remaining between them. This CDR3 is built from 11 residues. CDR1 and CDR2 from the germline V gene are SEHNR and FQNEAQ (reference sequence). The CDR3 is CASSLNTEAFF. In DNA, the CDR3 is TGTGCCAGCAGCCTAAACACTGAAGCTTTCTTT.

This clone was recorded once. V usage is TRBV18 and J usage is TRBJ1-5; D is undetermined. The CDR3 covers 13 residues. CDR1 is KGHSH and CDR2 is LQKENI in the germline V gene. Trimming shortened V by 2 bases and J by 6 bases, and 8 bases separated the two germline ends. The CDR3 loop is CASSPAALQPQHF. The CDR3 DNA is TGTGCCAGCTCACCAGCCGCGCTTCAGCCCCAGCATTTT.

This CDR3 reads CASSLGQLNYGYTF. In nucleotides, the CDR3 is TGTGCCAGCAGCCTGGGACAGCTTAACTATGGCTACACCTTC. The chain combines TRBV28 with TRBJ1-2; the match to TRBD1 covers 7 bases. The CDR3 runs 14 residues. Germline values: CDR1 MDHEN, CDR2 SYDVKM. J was trimmed by 1 base and V by 6 bases; bases with no gene match: 5.

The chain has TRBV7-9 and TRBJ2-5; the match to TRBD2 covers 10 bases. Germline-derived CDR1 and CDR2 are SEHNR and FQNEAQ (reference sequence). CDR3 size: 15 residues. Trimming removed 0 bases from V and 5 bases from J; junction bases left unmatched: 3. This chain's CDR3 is CASSLAVSGGETQYF. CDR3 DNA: TGTGCCAGCAGCTTAGCTGTTAGCGGGGGGGAGACCCAGTACTTC.

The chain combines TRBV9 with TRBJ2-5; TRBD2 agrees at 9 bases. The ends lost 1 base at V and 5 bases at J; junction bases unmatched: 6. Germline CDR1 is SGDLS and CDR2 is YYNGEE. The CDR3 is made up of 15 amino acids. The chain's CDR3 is CASSVFGLAQETQYF. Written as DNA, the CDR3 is TGTGCCAGCAGCGTATTTGGACTAGCGCAGGAGACCCAGTACTTC.

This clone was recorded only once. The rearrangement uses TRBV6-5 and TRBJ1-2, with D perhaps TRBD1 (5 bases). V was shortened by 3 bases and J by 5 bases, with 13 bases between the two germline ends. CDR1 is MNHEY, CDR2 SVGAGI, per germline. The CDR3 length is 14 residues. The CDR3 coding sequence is TGTGCCAGCAGTTATGCCAGGGCCCTTTATGGCTACACCTTC. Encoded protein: CASSYARALYGYTF.

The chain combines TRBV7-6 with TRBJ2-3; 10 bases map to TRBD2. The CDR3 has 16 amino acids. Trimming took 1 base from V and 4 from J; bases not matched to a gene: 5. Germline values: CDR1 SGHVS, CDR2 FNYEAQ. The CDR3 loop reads CASSLGSGGLSDTQYF. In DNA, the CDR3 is TGTGCCAGCAGCTTAGGTAGCGGGGGGCTCTCAGATACGCAGTATTTT.

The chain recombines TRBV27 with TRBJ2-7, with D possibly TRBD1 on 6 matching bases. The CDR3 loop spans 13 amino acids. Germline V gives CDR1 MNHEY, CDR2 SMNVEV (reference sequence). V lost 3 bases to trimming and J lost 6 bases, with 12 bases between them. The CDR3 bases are TGTGCCAGCAGTTTCAACAGGGCGGGCGAGCAGTACTTC. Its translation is CASSFNRAGEQYF.

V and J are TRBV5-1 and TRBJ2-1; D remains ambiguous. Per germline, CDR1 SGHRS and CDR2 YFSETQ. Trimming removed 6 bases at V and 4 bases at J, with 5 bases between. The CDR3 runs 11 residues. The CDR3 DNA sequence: TGCGCCAGCACCGCATACAATGAGCAGTTCTTC. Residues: CASTAYNEQFF. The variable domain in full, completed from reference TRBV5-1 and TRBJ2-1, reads KAGVTQTPRYLIKTRGQQVTLSCSPISGHRSVSWYQQTPGQGLQFLFEYFSETQRNKGNFPGRFSGRQFSNSRSEMNVSTLELGDSALYLCASTAYNEQFFGPGTRLTVL.

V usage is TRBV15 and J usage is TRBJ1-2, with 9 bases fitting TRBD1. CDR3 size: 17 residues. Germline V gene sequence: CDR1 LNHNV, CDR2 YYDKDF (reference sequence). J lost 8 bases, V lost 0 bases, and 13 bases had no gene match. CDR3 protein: CATSRETDVRTGAGYTF. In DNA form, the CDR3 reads TGTGCCACCAGCAGAGAAACTGATGTCAGGACAGGGGCCGGCTACACCTTC.

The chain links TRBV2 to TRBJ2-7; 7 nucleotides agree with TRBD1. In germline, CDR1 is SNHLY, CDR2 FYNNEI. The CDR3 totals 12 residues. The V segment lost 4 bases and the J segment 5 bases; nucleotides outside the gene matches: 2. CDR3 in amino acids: CASSVDRDEQYF. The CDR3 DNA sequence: TGTGCCAGCAGTGTAGACAGGGACGAGCAGTACTTC. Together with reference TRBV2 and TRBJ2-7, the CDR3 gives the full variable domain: EPEVTQTPSHQVTQMGQEVILRCVPISNHLYFYWYRQILGQKVEFLVSFYNNEISEKSEIFDDQFSVERPDGSNFTLKIRSTKLEDSAMYFCASSVDRDEQYFGPGTRLTVT.

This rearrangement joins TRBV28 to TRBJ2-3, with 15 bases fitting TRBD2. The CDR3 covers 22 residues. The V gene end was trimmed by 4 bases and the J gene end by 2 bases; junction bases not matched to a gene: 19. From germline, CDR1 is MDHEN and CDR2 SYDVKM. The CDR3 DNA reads TGTGCCAGCAGTTCCCCCCCTCCTGCAGGACTAGCGGGGGGGCCCCCCACAGATACGCAGTATTTT. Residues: CASSSPPPAGLAGGPPTDTQYF.